Following are 10 T cell receptor beta chains from one sample sequenced in a study of cytomegalovirus exposure and HLA in healthy donors. Use of 60 Vbeta and 13 Jbeta primers characterized the PCR. Clones were sequenced by immunoSEQ multiplex PCR, and TCRdb holds only the in-frame ones, with some missing. The table lists under 130,000 clones, more than 80% of them singletons. Sequencing was done on a sample of PBMCs. The receptors come from a man aged 18 to 30 in good health and CMV-seronegative.

The sample holds one count of this clone. This sequence joins TRBV27 and TRBJ1-2; TRBD1 agrees at 7 bases. V trimming: 6 bases; J trimming: 1 base; junction bases outside the gene matches: 5. This CDR3 has 14 residues. CDR1 and CDR2 (germline): MNHEY, SMNVEV (reference sequence). The CDR3 spells CASRPGQINYGYTF. The CDR3 DNA sequence: TGTGCCAGCAGACCGGGACAGATTAACTATGGCTACACCTTC.

This clone came up a few times. The chain joins TRBV4-3 to TRBJ2-2, with 8 positions matching TRBD2. V trimming: 0 bases; J trimming: 5 bases; junction bases outside the gene matches: 5. CDR3 length: 16 amino acids. Germline V CDR1 and CDR2: LGHNA, YSLEER. The CDR3 DNA reads as TGCGCCAGCAGCCAAGATCTCGGGAGGGAGACCGGGGAGCTGTTTTTT. Amino acid sequence: CASSQDLGRETGELFF.

The chain is built from TRBV7-6 and TRBJ1-2; TRBD1 matches 8 bases. Germline V gives CDR1 SGHVS, CDR2 FNYEAQ. This CDR3 comprises 16 residues. The junction had 12 bases not matched to a gene; V was cut back by 1 base and J by 8 bases. The CDR3 DNA follows: TGTGCCAGCAGCTTAGGGCCAGGACAGGGAGGAAGGGGCTACACCTTC. Translation gives CASSLGPGQGGRGYTF.

The chain couples TRBV6-5 to TRBJ2-2; D possibly corresponds to TRBD1 (6 bases). The V end lost 8 bases, the J end lost 7 bases, and 20 bases lay between the germline ends. Looked up from germline, CDR1 is MNHEY and CDR2 is SVGAGI. The length of the CDR3 is 15 residues. CDR3 sequence reads: CASYRDLRESGELFF. CDR3 DNA: TGTGCCAGCTACAGGGACCTGAGAGAAAGCGGGGAGCTGTTTTTT.

The chain employs TRBV7-6 and TRBJ2-2, with D perhaps matching TRBD1 (6 bases). The V gene's germline CDR1 is SGHVS and CDR2 FNYEAQ. The CDR3 has 15 residues. V was cut by 3 bases and J by 6 bases, with 14 bases left in between. As DNA, the CDR3 is TGTGCCAGCAGCTTTAAACCAGGGGCCGCCGGGGAGCTGTTTTTT. This translates into CASSFKPGAAGELFF.

V usage is TRBV7-2 and J usage is TRBJ1-1; the D is unclear. CDR1 is SGHTA and CDR2 is FQGNSA in the germline V gene. The CDR3 totals 17 residues. The V end was cut by 1 base, the J end by 2 bases, with 17 bases between. CDR3 loop: CASSLGGDSLPNTEAFF. CDR3 bases: TGTGCCAGCAGCTTAGGCGGAGACTCCCTGCCCAACACTGAAGCTTTCTTT.

This chain connects TRBV25-1 to TRBJ1-2; tentatively, D is TRBD1 (6 bases). Looked up from germline, CDR1 is MGHDK and CDR2 is SYGVNS. The CDR3 has 16 residues. The V end lost 0 bases, the J end lost 0 bases, and 11 bases lay between the germline ends. The CDR3 loop is CASSEYRGSANYGYTF. CDR3 in DNA: TGTGCCAGCAGTGAATACAGGGGATCCGCTAACTATGGCTACACCTTC.

This chain connects TRBV19 to TRBJ2-5, with 7 nucleotides matching TRBD2. The V and J ends lost 3 bases and 3 bases, in that order; junction bases with no gene match: 10. The germline V gene has CDR1 LNHDA and CDR2 SQIVND (reference sequence). CDR3 length: 16 residues. CDR3 DNA: TGTGCCAGTAGTATCAACCCTCTAGCGGCCAAAGAGACCCAGTACTTC. Translated, it gives CASSINPLAAKETQYF.

The chain is built from TRBV27 and TRBJ2-1; 9 bases align to TRBD2. This CDR3 has 16 amino acids. The V gene's germline CDR1 is MNHEY and CDR2 SMNVEV (reference sequence). V lost 6 bases, J lost 10 bases, and 16 bases stayed unmatched. The CDR3 sequence is CASRRSGLAGTGEQFF. DNA of the CDR3: TGTGCCAGCAGACGGTCGGGACTAGCCGGTACTGGAGAGCAGTTCTTC.

The chain employs TRBV5-1 and TRBJ2-2, with 9 bases lining up with TRBD1. The CDR3 has 16 residues. V lost 4 bases and J lost 1; bases outside the gene matches: 5. The V gene's germline CDR1 is SGHRS and CDR2 YFSETQ. The CDR3, as DNA: TGCGCCAGCAGCCGCTGGACAGGGGAGAACACCGGGGAGCTGTTTTTT. This encodes CASSRWTGENTGELFF.